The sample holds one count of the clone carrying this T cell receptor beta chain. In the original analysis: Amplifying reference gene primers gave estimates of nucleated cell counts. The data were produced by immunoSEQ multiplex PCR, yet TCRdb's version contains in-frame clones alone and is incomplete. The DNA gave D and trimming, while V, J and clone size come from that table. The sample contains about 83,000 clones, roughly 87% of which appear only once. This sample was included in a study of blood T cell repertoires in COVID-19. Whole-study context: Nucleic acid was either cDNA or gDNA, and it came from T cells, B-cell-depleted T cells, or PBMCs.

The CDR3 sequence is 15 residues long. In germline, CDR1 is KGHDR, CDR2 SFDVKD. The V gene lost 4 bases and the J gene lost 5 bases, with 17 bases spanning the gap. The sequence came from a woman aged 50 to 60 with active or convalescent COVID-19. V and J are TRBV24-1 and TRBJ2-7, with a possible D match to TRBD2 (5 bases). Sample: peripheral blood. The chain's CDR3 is CATSDPARAGDEQYF. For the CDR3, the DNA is TGTGCCACCAGTGACCCGGCGCGGGCTGGGGACGAGCAGTACTTC.